This T cell receptor beta chain was sequenced during a study of T cells expressing NK-cell markers. Concerning this clonotype: Its antigen is not known.

This CDR3 spans 16 amino acids. Germline V gene lookup returns CDR1 SEHNR and CDR2 FQNEAQ (reference sequence). General observations from the study: HCMV specificity of the expanded NKG2C+ T cell clones stayed unclear.

TCRdb re-called the 5' RACE reads; every CDR3 protein appears as one record, without DNA. The sample table sets out 200,000 to 300,000 distinct CDR3 sequences. The chain is built from TRBV7-9 and TRBJ2-1; the D call from TCRdb, TRBD1, cannot be confirmed without DNA. The receptor's source is a man aged 18 to 30 in good health. The material sequenced was blood T cells: a sorted CD56 or NKG2C T cell subset, CD4+ or CD8+ T cells, or bulk PBMC T cells (not recorded which). CDR3 protein: CASSGPGTGINNEQFF.